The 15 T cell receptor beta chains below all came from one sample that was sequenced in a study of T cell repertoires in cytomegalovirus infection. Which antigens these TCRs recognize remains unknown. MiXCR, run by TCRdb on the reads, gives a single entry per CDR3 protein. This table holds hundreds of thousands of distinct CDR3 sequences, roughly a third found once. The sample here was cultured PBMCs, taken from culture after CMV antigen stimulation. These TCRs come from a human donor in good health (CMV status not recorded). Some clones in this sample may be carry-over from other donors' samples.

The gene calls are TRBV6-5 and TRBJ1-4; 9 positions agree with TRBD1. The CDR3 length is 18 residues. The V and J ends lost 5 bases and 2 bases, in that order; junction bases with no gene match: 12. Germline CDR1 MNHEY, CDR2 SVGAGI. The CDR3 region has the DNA TGTGCCAGCAGTAGGACAGGGGCTATTCCCGGGACTAATGAAAAACTGTTTTTT. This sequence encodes CASSRTGAIPGTNEKLFF.

CDR3: CSVNTGAGTFF. CDR3 in DNA: TGCAGCGTAAATACAGGAGCCGGGACTTTCTTT. The V gene is TRBV29-1, the J gene TRBJ1-1, with a tentative D call TRBD1 (5 bases). This CDR3 spans 11 amino acids. Trimming stripped 6 bases from V and 12 bases from J, with 17 bases between. Germline V gives CDR1 SQVTM, CDR2 ANQGSEA.

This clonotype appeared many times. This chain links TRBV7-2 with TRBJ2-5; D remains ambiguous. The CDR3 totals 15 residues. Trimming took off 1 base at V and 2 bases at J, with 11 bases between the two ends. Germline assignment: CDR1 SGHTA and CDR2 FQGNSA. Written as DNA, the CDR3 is TGTGCCAGCAGCTTAGGGTCAGCTCTTCAAGAGACCCAGTACTTC. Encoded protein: CASSLGSALQETQYF.

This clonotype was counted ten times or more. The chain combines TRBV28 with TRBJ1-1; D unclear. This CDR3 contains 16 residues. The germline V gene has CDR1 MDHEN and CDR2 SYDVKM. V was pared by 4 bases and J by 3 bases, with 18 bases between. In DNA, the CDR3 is TGTGCCAGCAGTTCCGACTACCTGGAAACCGACACTGAAGCTTTCTTT. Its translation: CASSSDYLETDTEAFF.

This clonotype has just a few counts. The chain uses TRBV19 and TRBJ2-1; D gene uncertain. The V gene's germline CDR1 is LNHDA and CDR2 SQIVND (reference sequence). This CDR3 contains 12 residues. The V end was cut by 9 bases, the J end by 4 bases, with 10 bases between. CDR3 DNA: TGTGCCAGCCGAGCCCCGTACAATGAGCAGTTCTTC. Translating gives CASRAPYNEQFF.

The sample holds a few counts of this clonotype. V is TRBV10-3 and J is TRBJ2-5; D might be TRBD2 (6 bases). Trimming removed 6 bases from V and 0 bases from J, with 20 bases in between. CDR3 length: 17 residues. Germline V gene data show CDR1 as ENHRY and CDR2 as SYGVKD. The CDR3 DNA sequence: TGTGCCATCAGGGATCCCGGGGGTGTTACGTACCAAGAGACCCAGTACTTC. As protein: CAIRDPGGVTYQETQYF.

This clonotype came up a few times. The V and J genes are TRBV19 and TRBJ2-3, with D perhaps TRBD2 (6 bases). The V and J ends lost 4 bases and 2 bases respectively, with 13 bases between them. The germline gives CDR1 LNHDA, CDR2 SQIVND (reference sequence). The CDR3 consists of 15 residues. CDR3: CASSTPWRDTDTQYF. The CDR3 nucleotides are TGTGCCAGTAGTACCCCCTGGCGGGACACAGATACGCAGTATTTT.

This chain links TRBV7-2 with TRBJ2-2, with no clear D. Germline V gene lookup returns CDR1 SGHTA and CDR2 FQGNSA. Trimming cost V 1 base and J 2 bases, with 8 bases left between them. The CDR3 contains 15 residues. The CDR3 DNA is TGTGCCAGCAGCTTAGAACCCGGCAACACCGGGGAGCTGTTTTTT. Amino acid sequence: CASSLEPGNTGELFF.

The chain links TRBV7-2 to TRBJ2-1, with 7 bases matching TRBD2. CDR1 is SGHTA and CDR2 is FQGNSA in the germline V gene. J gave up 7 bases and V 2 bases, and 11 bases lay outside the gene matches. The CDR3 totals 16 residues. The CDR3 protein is CASSLTTGLVSNEQFF. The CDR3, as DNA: TGTGCCAGCAGCTTAACAACTGGACTAGTATCTAATGAGCAGTTCTTC.

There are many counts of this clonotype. The CDR3: CASSLTKVSQGALHF. The CDR3 bases are TGTGCCAGCAGCTTAACGAAGGTTTCACAGGGGGCCCTCCACTTT. The chain has TRBV7-3 and TRBJ1-6, with TRBD1 identical over 8 bases. The CDR3 runs 15 residues. Germline CDR1 is SGHTA and CDR2 is FQGTGA. After removal of 0 bases from V and 14 bases from J, the junction contained 9 bases not matched to a gene.

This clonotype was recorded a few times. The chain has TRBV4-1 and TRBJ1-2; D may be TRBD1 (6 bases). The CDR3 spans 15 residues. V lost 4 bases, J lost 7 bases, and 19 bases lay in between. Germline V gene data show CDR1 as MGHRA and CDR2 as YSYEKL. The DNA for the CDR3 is TGCGCCAGCAGCCCCTTGGGGGGCGCATATGGTGGCTACACCTTC. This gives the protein CASSPLGGAYGGYTF.

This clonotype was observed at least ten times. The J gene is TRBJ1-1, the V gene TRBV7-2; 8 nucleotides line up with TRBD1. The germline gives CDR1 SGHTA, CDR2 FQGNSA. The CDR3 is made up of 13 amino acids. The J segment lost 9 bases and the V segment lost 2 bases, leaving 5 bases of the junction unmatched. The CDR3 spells CASSLRDRRKAFF. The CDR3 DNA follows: TGTGCCAGCAGCTTAAGGGACAGGCGGAAAGCTTTCTTT.

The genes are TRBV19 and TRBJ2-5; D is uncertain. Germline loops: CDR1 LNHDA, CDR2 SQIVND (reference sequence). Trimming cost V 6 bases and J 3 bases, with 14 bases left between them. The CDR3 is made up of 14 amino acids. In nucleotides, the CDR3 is TGTGCCAGTAGCAACAGACGGCAAGAAGAGACCCAGTACTTC. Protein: CASSNRRQEETQYF. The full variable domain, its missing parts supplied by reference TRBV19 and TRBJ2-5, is DGGITQSPKYLFRKEGQNVTLSCEQNLNHDAMYWYRQDPGQGLRLIYYSQIVNDFQKGDIAEGYSVSREKKESFPLTVTSAQKNPTAFYLCASSNRRQEETQYFGPGTRLLVL.

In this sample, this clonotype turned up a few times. Here the CDR3 DNA reads TGTGCCAGCAGCCCCCGAGGCGTAGGGTACGGCCCAGGCGAGCAGTACTTC. Encoded protein: CASSPRGVGYGPGEQYF. The rearrangement links TRBV7-9 to TRBJ2-7; D gene unclear. V lost 5 bases and J lost 6, with 26 bases in between. This CDR3 comprises 17 residues. The V gene's germline CDR1 is SEHNR and CDR2 FQNEAQ (reference sequence).

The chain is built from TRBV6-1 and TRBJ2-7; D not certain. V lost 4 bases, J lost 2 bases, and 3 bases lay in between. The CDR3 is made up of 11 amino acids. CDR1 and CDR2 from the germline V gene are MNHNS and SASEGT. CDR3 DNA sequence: TGTGCCAGCAGTGCCACCTACGAGCAGTACGTC. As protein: CASSATYEQYV.